This T cell receptor beta chain was obtained from a study of blood T cell repertoires in COVID-19. About the study: The United States, Italy and Spain provided the acute and convalescent COVID-19 samples. In each case, the material was cDNA or gDNA derived from T cells, B-cell-depleted T cells, or PBMCs.

Seattle's enrolled individuals joined amid active infection and were then monitored longitudinally. Original processing methods: Estimation of nucleated cell counts relied on the amplification of reference gene primers. Assay: immunoSEQ multiplex PCR; the TCRdb copy retains only in-frame clones and omits some. That table is the source of V, J and clone size, and D and trimming were worked out from the DNA. This table holds around 280,000 clones, around nine tenths found once. The sample holds one count of this clone. The junction had 4 bases not matched to a gene; V was cut back by 0 bases and J by 5 bases. Germline V gene data show CDR1 as SGHRS and CDR2 as YFSETQ. The CDR3 contains 16 residues.

The chain couples TRBV5-1 to TRBJ2-7; 14 bases line up with TRBD2. Material: peripheral blood. The receptor was isolated from a woman aged 25 to 39 with COVID-19, enrolled during active disease. Here the CDR3 reads CASSLGGTSGSHEQYF. For the CDR3, the DNA is TGCGCCAGCAGCTTGGGTGGGACTAGCGGGAGCCACGAGCAGTACTTC.